The 25 T cell receptor beta chains listed next were all sequenced from one sample in a study of shared clonotypes between healthy human individuals. Generated by immunoSEQ multiplex PCR, the TCRdb table keeps only in-frame clones and is missing some. The sample includes about 2.5 million clones, 85% to 95% of them seen just once. The sample was naive CD4+ T cells from PBMCs. Subset meaning: CD45RA+ positively selected. The receptors originated from a man between 18 and 35 years old in good health. Some clones in this sample may be carry-over from other donors' samples.

The chain uses TRBV7-9 and TRBJ1-3, with D possibly matching TRBD1 (5 bases). Trimming removed 2 bases at V and 2 bases at J, with 10 bases between. Germline V gives CDR1 SEHNR, CDR2 FQNEAQ (reference sequence). This CDR3 has 15 amino acids. The CDR3 loop is CASSLTRDPGNTIYF. CDR3 DNA sequence: TGTGCCAGCAGCTTAACCAGGGACCCTGGAAACACCATATATTTT.

This chain uses TRBV25-1 with TRBJ1-1; 7 nucleotides line up with TRBD1. Germline values: CDR1 MGHDK, CDR2 SYGVNS. V lost 4 bases, J lost 3 bases, and 11 bases stayed unmatched. The CDR3 runs to 16 residues. The CDR3 here is CASSGIPRDSYTEAFF. The CDR3 region has the DNA TGTGCCAGCAGTGGTATCCCACGGGACAGCTACACTGAAGCTTTCTTT.

The chain's CDR3 is CASSLSSSGNTIYF. Written as DNA, the CDR3 is TGTGCCAGCAGCCTCAGTAGCTCTGGAAACACCATATATTTT. The chain is built from TRBV2 and TRBJ1-3, with D unresolved. The ends were cut back, 6 bases at V and 0 bases at J, with 9 bases in the middle. Germline V gene lookup returns CDR1 SNHLY and CDR2 FYNNEI. This CDR3 is 14 amino acids long.

Regarding this clone: The same CDR3 is also encoded by other DNA sequences in this sample. CDR3 bases: TGTGCCAGCAGTGAGCGGGGGTACTATGGCTACACCTTC. Translated: CASSERGYYGYTF. The rearrangement uses TRBV6-1 and TRBJ1-2; TRBD1 is a possible D gene (5 bases). Germline V CDR1 and CDR2: MNHNS, SASEGT. This CDR3 comprises 13 residues. V lost 3 bases, J lost 3 bases, and 8 bases lay in between.

The rearrangement joins TRBV19 to TRBJ2-1, with D tentatively TRBD1 (6 bases). Germline CDR1 LNHDA, CDR2 SQIVND (reference sequence). CDR3 length: 14 amino acids. Trimming took off 7 bases at V and 2 bases at J, with 12 bases between the two ends. This CDR3 reads CASKWGPAYNEQFF. In DNA form, the CDR3 reads TGTGCCAGTAAGTGGGGGCCAGCCTACAATGAGCAGTTCTTC.

A word on this clone: Other DNA sequences in this sample translate to the same CDR3. The chain couples TRBV2 to TRBJ2-5; D is unclear. Germline V gene data show CDR1 as SNHLY and CDR2 as FYNNEI. This CDR3 is built from 12 residues. Trimming left V 0 bases short and J 5 bases short, with 4 bases between. The CDR3 spells CASSEARETQYF. The CDR3 DNA reads as TGTGCCAGCAGTGAAGCCCGGGAGACCCAGTACTTC.

Concerning this clone: Other DNA variants within this sample encode the same CDR3. The rearrangement joins TRBV28 to TRBJ1-2, with 9 bases identical to TRBD1. The CDR3 runs to 14 residues. The V gene end was trimmed by 5 bases and the J gene end by 4 bases; junction bases not matched to a gene: 5. Germline assignment: CDR1 MDHEN and CDR2 SYDVKM. CDR3 in DNA: TGTGCCAGCAGTGGCGGACAGGGGACCTATGGCTACACCTTC. This encodes CASSGGQGTYGYTF.

The chain couples TRBV5-6 to TRBJ2-5, with a possible D match to TRBD2 (6 bases). CDR1 and CDR2 (germline): SGHDT, YYEEEE. The CDR3 contains 15 residues. V was cut by 4 bases and J by 5 bases, with 18 bases left in between. The CDR3 sequence is CASSPVGQGGETQYF. The CDR3 region has the DNA TGTGCCAGCAGCCCGGTGGGCCAGGGAGGCGAGACCCAGTACTTC.

J is TRBJ1-5 and V is TRBV6-5, with unresolved D. There are 14 residues in the CDR3. CDR1 MNHEY and CDR2 SVGAGI come from the germline V gene. The ends were cut back, 0 bases at V and 6 bases at J, with 9 bases in the middle. The CDR3 region is CASSYSRNGQPQHF. CDR3 bases: TGTGCCAGCAGTTACTCGAGAAATGGTCAGCCCCAGCATTTT.

As to this clone: At the DNA level, this CDR3 is encoded by other sequences in the same sample as well. The V and J genes are TRBV7-2 and TRBJ2-5; D unclear. This CDR3 is built from 11 residues. Germline values: CDR1 SGHTA, CDR2 FQGNSA. V dropped 0 bases and J dropped 5 bases, with 1 base sitting between them. The CDR3 nucleotides are TGTGCCAGCAGCTTAGCGGAGACCCAGTACTTC. Its protein is CASSLAETQYF.

The CDR3 is CATSSGLAGSYEQYF. In nucleotides, the CDR3 is TGTGCCACCAGCAGCGGCCTAGCGGGTTCCTACGAGCAGTACTTC. The chain employs TRBV15 and TRBJ2-7; 8 bases fit TRBD2. With V trimmed by 3 bases and J by 1 base, 5 bases remained unmatched. Looked up from germline, CDR1 is LNHNV and CDR2 is YYDKDF (reference sequence). The CDR3 length is 15 residues.

The genes are TRBV27 and TRBJ2-7; TRBD2 might be the D (6 bases). Germline V CDR1 and CDR2: MNHEY, SMNVEV (reference sequence). This CDR3 contains 15 residues. Trimming removed 7 bases from V and 8 bases from J, with 24 bases in between. This CDR3 reads CASNEGLLPVGKQYF. The CDR3 region has the DNA TGTGCCAGCAACGAGGGACTCCTCCCCGTCGGGAAGCAGTACTTC.

The V and J genes are TRBV7-6 and TRBJ1-5; the match to TRBD1 covers 8 bases. J was trimmed by 1 base and V by 1 base; bases with no gene match: 0. The germline V gene encodes CDR1 SGHVS and CDR2 FNYEAQ. The CDR3 has 15 residues. This CDR3 reads CASSLGDRSNQPQHF. The CDR3 coding sequence is TGTGCCAGCAGCTTAGGGGACAGGAGCAATCAGCCCCAGCATTTT.

The CDR3: CATSRVRGFLGNTIYF. CDR3 bases: TGTGCCACCAGCAGAGTCAGGGGTTTTCTTGGAAACACCATATATTTT. The V call is TRBV15, the J call TRBJ1-3; possible D gene TRBD1, 6 bases. The CDR3 sequence is 16 residues long. V lost 1 base and J 3 bases, leaving 13 bases between the germline ends. Germline lookup yields CDR1 LNHNV and CDR2 YYDKDF (reference sequence).

V gene TRBV28 combines with J gene TRBJ1-2; the D is unclear. Germline V gene data show CDR1 as MDHEN and CDR2 as SYDVKM. V was trimmed by 7 bases and J by 4 bases, leaving 16 bases between them. CDR3 length equals 14 residues. The CDR3 coding sequence is TGTGCCAGCACCCCGAGGGCGGCGAGCTATGGCTACACCTTC. Protein product: CASTPRAASYGYTF.

For this clone: At one end the junction does not follow the germline gene, possibly because of a read error. The rearrangement joins TRBV4-3 to TRBJ2-1; unclear D gene. The CDR3 runs 16 residues. Germline V gives CDR1 LGHNA, CDR2 YSLEER. CDR3 sequence reads: CASSQENSVKGNAQFF. The CDR3, as DNA: TGCGCCAGCAGCCAAGAAAACAGCGTCAAGGGAAATGCGCAGTTCTTC.

The chain uses TRBV6-1 and TRBJ1-5; TRBD1 aligns across 7 bases. Germline CDR1 and CDR2: MNHNS and SASEGT. With 6 bases clipped from V and 1 base from J, the junction kept 3 bases outside the gene matches. The CDR3 has 14 amino acids. The DNA for the CDR3 is TGTGCCAGCAGATCCAGGGGGAGCAATCAGCCCCAGCATTTT. It codes for CASRSRGSNQPQHF.

Written as DNA, the CDR3 is TGTGCCAGCAGTTCTAGCGGAGTTAGCACAGATACGCAGTATTTT. Protein sequence: CASSSSGVSTDTQYF. The chain recombines TRBV6-5 with TRBJ2-3; TRBD2 matches 7 bases. V lost 4 bases to trimming and J lost 0 bases; unmatched junction nucleotides: 4. The CDR3 contains 15 residues. CDR1 and CDR2 (germline): MNHEY, SVGAGI.

V usage is TRBV9 and J usage is TRBJ2-1; D unclear. The CDR3 has 15 amino acids. Trimming took 3 bases from V and 0 from J, leaving 10 bases between them. Germline-derived CDR1 and CDR2 are SGDLS and YYNGEE. CDR3 protein: CASSAAGDSYNEQFF. As DNA, the CDR3 is TGTGCCAGCAGCGCAGCTGGGGACTCCTACAATGAGCAGTTCTTC.

The J gene is TRBJ2-3, the V gene TRBV6-6, with D tentatively TRBD2 (6 bases). Germline V lookup: CDR1 MNHNY, CDR2 SVGAGI (reference sequence). Trimming pared 5 bases from V and 3 bases from J, leaving 9 bases between. There are 13 residues in the CDR3. Written as DNA, the CDR3 is TGTGCCAGCAGTCACGGGGGTACAGATACGCAGTATTTT. Translated: CASSHGGTDTQYF.

This chain links TRBV19 with TRBJ1-5; no definite D call. The CDR3 has 15 residues. Germline-derived CDR1 and CDR2 are LNHDA and SQIVND (reference sequence). Between the trimmed V and J ends, which lost 5 bases and 2 bases, there was a span of 13 bases. DNA for the CDR3: TGTGCCAGTAGTTCAGGACCTTCGGGCAATCAGCCCCAGCATTTT. Protein sequence: CASSSGPSGNQPQHF.

This rearrangement joins TRBV2 to TRBJ2-5, with 9 bases fitting TRBD1. V lost 3 bases, J lost 5 bases, and 4 bases stayed unmatched. Germline-derived CDR1 and CDR2 are SNHLY and FYNNEI. The CDR3 totals 14 residues. In DNA, the CDR3 is TGTGCCAGCAGTGATCGGACAGGGGCCGAGACCCAGTACTTC. Translated: CASSDRTGAETQYF.

This clone has a single count. The CDR3 loop reads CASRLRPGRCTDTQYF. The CDR3 region has the DNA TGTGCAAGTCGCTTACGCCCGGGGAGGTGCACAGATACGCAGTATTTT. The chain carries TRBV12-2 and TRBJ2-3; the table assigns TRBD2, which was not confirmed against the DNA. TRBV12-2 counts as a pseudogene. The CDR3 runs 16 residues.

In regard to this clone: Additional DNA sequences in this sample encode the identical CDR3. The genes are TRBV5-1 and TRBJ2-5, with 7 nucleotides matching TRBD1. J lost 1 base, V lost 3 bases, and 6 bases had no gene match. Germline V lookup: CDR1 SGHRS, CDR2 YFSETQ. The CDR3 sequence is 15 residues long. The CDR3 spells CASSSRTGGQETQYF. DNA of the CDR3: TGCGCCAGCAGCTCGAGGACAGGCGGCCAAGAGACCCAGTACTTC. Drawing the rest from reference TRBV5-1 and TRBJ2-5, the complete variable domain is KAGVTQTPRYLIKTRGQQVTLSCSPISGHRSVSWYQQTPGQGLQFLFEYFSETQRNKGNFPGRFSGRQFSNSRSEMNVSTLELGDSALYLCASSSRTGGQETQYFGPGTRLLVL.

The count of this clone is one. The CDR3, as DNA: TGTGCCAGCTCACCCAACAGGGGGGCTCAGCCCCAGCATTTT. It encodes CASSPNRGAQPQHF. This chain uses TRBV18 with TRBJ1-5; 8 nucleotides align to TRBD1. CDR3 size: 14 residues. Germline V gene sequence: CDR1 KGHSH, CDR2 LQKENI. J was trimmed by 6 bases and V by 3 bases; bases with no gene match: 4.